Given below is one T cell receptor beta chain in context. Its antigen is currently not known. Within one base of it there is no much larger clone, and no base qualities were kept. V lost 3 bases and J lost 7 bases, and the count of bases not matched to a germline gene is 6. Its CDR3 holds 14 amino acids, cysteine through phenylalanine. Only the CDR3 region is kept as DNA, spanning 42 bases read in frame from base 1. The germline V gene encodes CDR1 LNHNV and CDR2 YYDKDF (reference sequence). This sample was included in a study of cytomegalovirus exposure and HLA in healthy donors (dated by TCRdb to about 2017). For the study in its entirety: In an earlier analysis of roughly 590 of the donors, about 270 Gb of sequence data and 90 million to 130 million unique TCR beta sequences from about 180 million T cells were reported. An early release covering about 600 HLA-typed donors comprised roughly 300 gigabases of sequencing data and 65 million to 100 million unique TCR sequences. Of the 350 to 450 genotyped donors, approximately 80% fell in the genetic ancestry cluster associated with self-reported Caucasian donors. The study was designed to test whether signatures of past pathogen exposure could be identified by cataloging public T cell receptors. The study profiled the T cell repertoires of some 610 subjects by immunosequencing and related them to cytomegalovirus serostatus. A separate validation cohort of about 110 different subjects was used in addition to the roughly 670-subject first cohort. The study combined high-throughput TCR immunosequencing, statistical association of individual TCRs with disease status, and machine learning to predict cytomegalovirus infection status. A later analysis re-examined previously published TCR beta repertoires from more than 550 donors and added high-resolution HLA genotyping to investigate patterns of TCR occurrence. Rather than using new phenotypic data, the later analysis identified candidate immune exposures from TCR beta sequences and from how often those sequences occurred across donors. To decide whether each TCR beta V gene segment behaved as functional or pseudogenic, an earlier analysis of some 580 of the donors relied on high-throughput TCR beta sequencing. Donor age, sex, ethnicity and CMV serostatus were collected together with the repertoire data. In a later genetic analysis, genome-wide SNP genotypes for 398 of the 666 donors were used, and that subset was treated as a discovery cohort. Every repertoire in the discovery cohort had been generated on one and the same sequencing platform. HLA typing included class I and class II loci at four-digit resolution. Typing coverage varied by locus: 629-630 donors for A, B, C, DRB1 and DQB1; 500 to 550 for DQA1; about 570 for DPA1; around 450 for DPB1. Because of strong linkage in the cohort, roughly five DR-DQ haplotypes were treated as single units for association and clustering. On average, roughly 250,000 unique TCR beta nucleotide sequences were sequenced per donor among 350 to 400 genotyped donors of the cohort, with around 19% of those sequences being non-productive. The full study reports these points: In a later analysis, the rate of TCR association differed among HLA loci, with DRB1 alleles having the most associated TCRs and HLA-C alleles having the fewest. A total of 150 or so TCR beta chains were listed by the study as associated with cytomegalovirus. When HLA alleles, especially DR and DQ, strongly co-occurred, TCR associations were difficult to assign to individual alleles. Because the 87-base-pair reads could not distinguish some IMGT-functional V segments, including TRBV6-2 and TRBV6-3, those segments were excluded. A group of highly shared sequence variants was considered likely to be a technical artifact of the sequencing pipeline. In a later analysis, 16,951 TCR beta sequences were associated with specific HLA alleles at a false discovery rate of 0.05. A later analysis reported that several top co-occurrence clusters appeared linked to parvovirus B19, influenza, CMV and Epstein-Barr virus. Most TCR sequences were seen in very few donors, while some public TCRs were found in many individuals. Broadly in line with IMGT annotations, most TCR beta V segments showed up in productive rearrangements about 87% or about 30% of the time in an earlier analysis of several hundred of the donors. V-gene and J-gene trimming of TCR beta chains was associated with a missense DCLRE1C variant in a later genetic analysis, and the association was replicated in an independent cohort. Because counts were too low, fewer than 20 rarely observed V segments, including chromosome 9 orphons, were excluded from the earlier analysis of about 500 of the donors. The only immune exposure information available for the cohort was CMV serostatus. HLA typing was unavailable for some donors at each locus, so association tests used only the typed subset. In this cohort, only TCR beta chains were sequenced, and detectable features were limited by the absence of alpha or paired-chain data. The presence/absence analyses assumed that sequencing depth was roughly uniform across donors, and that assumption may not be true. A later genetic analysis reported fewer N-insertions in productive TCRs among donors in an Asian-associated ancestry cluster than the roughly 670-donor mean. Correlated functional status among segregating V segments might reflect linkage disequilibrium, but an unknown experimental factor could not be ruled out. The authors suggested that the approach could potentially be extended to other disease states and immunological phenotypes. A further reported finding was that TCR beta sequences accurately predicted the HLA-A and HLA-B alleles for most subjects in the first cohort. The classifier was reported to diagnose cytomegalovirus status with high specificity and sensitivity in both the original and validation cohorts. According to a later analysis, most CMV-associated TCR beta chains appeared to be HLA-restricted, and the HLA associations seemed to be driven largely by CMV exposure. In a later analysis, HLA-associated TCR beta chains were found to be more clonally expanded and to have lower generation probabilities than equally common non-associated chains. In vitro tests confirmed that three of the cytomegalovirus-associated TCR beta chains recognize cytomegalovirus antigens.

The cohort comprised some 730 healthy bone marrow donors. All cohort members were sampled while nominally healthy, although unrecorded immune exposures were likely present. The donor was CMV seropositive and belonged to the group of 250 to 350 seropositive cohort members. Each donor provided a peripheral blood sample, and peripheral blood mononuclear cells were used for TCR beta sequencing. Genomic DNA extraction from the blood cell samples was performed with the Qiagen DNeasy Blood Extraction Kit. Library construction relied on the immunoSEQ multiplex PCR assay. For the multiplex PCR, a mixture combining 60 forward primers for TCR Vbeta segments and 13 reverse primers for TCR Jbeta segments was used. A multiplex PCR assay on genomic DNA amplified the CDR3 region of rearranged TCR beta genes. The amplified TCR beta libraries were sequenced on the Illumina HiSeq System as 87-base-pair reads. The study's processing was this. In a later analysis, some 80 million unique TCR beta chains were counted across the roughly 670 repertoires, and around 10 million of these chains were shared by at least two donors. Raw reads were error-corrected and collapsed into unique sequences by a nearest-neighbor algorithm in which closely related sequences were merged to remove PCR and sequencing errors. Alignment of CDR3 sequences to IMGT reference sequences was used to assign V, D and J gene segments. For a sequence to be retained, a match of at least six nucleotides to both a V gene segment and a J gene segment was required. Rearrangements were classified as productive when the CDR3 lacked stop codons and remained in frame with V and J, and all other rearrangements were classified as non-productive. Following IMGT convention, CDR3 was defined as the stretch from the second conserved V-encoded cysteine to the conserved J-encoded phenylalanine. The earlier analysis of about 500 of the donors excluded sequences that lacked an unambiguous match to a single V gene segment. In an earlier analysis of 587 of the donors, V segments were called functional above 56.7% productive rearrangements and were called segregating when the between-donor standard deviation exceeded 5%. To diagnose cytomegalovirus status from the catalog of TCR beta chain sequences, a statistical classification framework was built. A later analysis assigned V and J genes by comparing TCR nucleotide sequences with IMGT/GENE-DB human TR gene sequences. The TCRdist pipeline was used in a later analysis to assign CDR3 sequences and most-parsimonious VDJ recombination scenarios. In a later analysis, each TCR beta chain was defined by its CDR3 amino acid sequence together with its V-gene family, and reads without a unique V-gene family were excluded. In a later analysis, some 600 highly shared, low-generation-probability nucleotide sequences were removed to address suspected cross-contamination and a sequencing artifact. A later analysis calculated a clonal expansion index for each public chain from normalized within-repertoire ranks of inferred template counts. A later analysis computed generation probabilities with a VDJ recombination model fitted to out-of-frame rearrangements, and checked the results against IGoR. In a later analysis, hypergeometric tests were used to score TCR-TCR, TCR-HLA and TCR-CMV co-occurrence, with a repertoire-size bias correction applied to TCR pairs. To estimate false discovery rates, a later analysis permuted the HLA or CMV assignments 20 times. In a later analysis, co-occurring TCRs were grouped with DBSCAN, and TCRdist sequence similarity was added when clustering was performed within HLA-allele-positive subsets. Repertoires with fewer than 30,000 or more than 120,000 public chains, plus five repertoires with anomalous nucleotide sharing, were excluded from co-occurrence clustering. In its TCRdb copy, this immuneACCESS table keeps in-frame sequences only and misses some clones. Where compared with another copy, unresolved V genes explain less than half of these, and the others have no known cause. V, J and clone size were drawn from that table, and D and trimming were deduced from the DNA. The sample table lists approximately 80,000 clones, roughly 70% of them with a count of one. 20% to 25% of the sample is taken by the ten largest.

The chain is assembled from TRBV15 and TRBJ2-1; 7 of the junction bases match TRBD2. This sequence originates from a young man in good health and CMV-seropositive. Sequenced material: PBMCs. The sequence in DNA is TGTGCCACCAGCAGGGCGGGAGAAAGTAATGAGCAGTTCTTC. It translates to CATSRAGESNEQFF.